These 26 T cell receptor beta chains share one sample of origin, sequenced in a study of T-cell memory formation after mild COVID-19. TCRdb reanalysed the 5' RACE reads using MiXCR and keeps one entry per CDR3 protein. The table lists 400,000 or so distinct CDR3 sequences, about 20% of them singletons. Material for sequencing was PBMCs or a T cell subset sorted from them (not recorded which). Receptors originate from an adult woman who had mild COVID-19 (a few samples of this study predate the infection). Cell type and time point are not known.

This rearrangement joins TRBV4-2 to TRBJ2-2; 7 bases agree with TRBD2. This CDR3 contains 16 residues. The ends lost 8 bases at V and 1 base at J; junction bases unmatched: 10. CDR1 is LGHNA and CDR2 is YNFKEQ in the germline V gene. The CDR3 DNA sequence: TGTGCCAGCGCCGGGGGACTACGCTTGAACACCGGGGAGCTGTTTTTT. It specifies CASAGGLRLNTGELFF.

This clonotype was observed a handful of times. The chain combines TRBV24-1 with TRBJ1-5, with TRBD1 matching 8 bases. CDR3 length equals 14 residues. Germline loops: CDR1 KGHDR, CDR2 SFDVKD. V shed 3 bases and J 5 bases; nucleotides not matched to a gene: 2. The CDR3 here is CATSDDRGHQPQHF. CDR3 DNA sequence: TGTGCCACCAGTGATGACAGGGGTCATCAGCCCCAGCATTTT.

This clonotype was counted a few times. The chain has TRBV5-1 and TRBJ1-2, with 7 bases that match TRBD1. CDR1 is SGHRS, CDR2 YFSETQ, per germline. CDR3 size: 14 residues. Trimming removed 3 bases from V and 7 bases from J; junction bases left unmatched: 9. The DNA for the CDR3 is TGCGCCAGCAGCTCTGGACAGGTCTTCTCTGGCTACACCTTC. Protein product: CASSSGQVFSGYTF.

The chain links TRBV6-5 to TRBJ1-2; 7 nucleotides line up with TRBD1. The CDR3 is 14 amino acids. V shed 3 bases, J shed 5 bases, and the junction held 6 bases outside the gene matches. Germline CDR1 MNHEY, CDR2 SVGAGI. The CDR3 spells CASSYGTDSYGYTF. The CDR3 coding sequence is TGTGCCAGCAGTTATGGGACAGATTCGTATGGCTACACCTTC.

This clonotype occurred a few times. The V gene is TRBV6-5, the J gene TRBJ2-5, with 12 bases that match TRBD2. The CDR3 is made up of 17 amino acids. Looked up from germline, CDR1 is MNHEY and CDR2 is SVGAGI. The J segment lost 5 bases and the V segment lost 0 bases, leaving 7 bases of the junction unmatched. CDR3 amino acids: CASSYSGLAGRGETQYF. The CDR3 nucleotides read TGTGCCAGCAGTTACTCCGGACTAGCGGGACGAGGGGAGACCCAGTACTTC.

This rearrangement joins TRBV5-1 to TRBJ2-1; 14 bases match TRBD2. Germline V gene sequence: CDR1 SGHRS, CDR2 YFSETQ. The CDR3 loop spans 16 amino acids. The junction had 5 bases not matched to a gene; V was cut back by 4 bases and J by 5 bases. The CDR3 DNA follows: TGCGCCAGCAGCCGACTAGCGGGAGGGGTGAACAATGAGCAGTTCTTC. Its translation: CASSRLAGGVNNEQFF. The variable domain in full, with the rest retrieved from reference TRBV5-1 and TRBJ2-1, is KAGVTQTPRYLIKTRGQQVTLSCSPISGHRSVSWYQQTPGQGLQFLFEYFSETQRNKGNFPGRFSGRQFSNSRSEMNVSTLELGDSALYLCASSRLAGGVNNEQFFGPGTRLTVL.

V gene TRBV2 combines with J gene TRBJ2-7; D is unresolved. Germline V gives CDR1 SNHLY, CDR2 FYNNEI. The CDR3 totals 12 residues. Trimming cost V 7 bases and J 2 bases, with 9 bases left between them. The CDR3 loop reads CASNRVPYEQYF. CDR3 nucleotides: TGTGCCAGCAATAGGGTGCCCTACGAGCAGTACTTC.

In its sample, this clonotype was seen a few times. V gene TRBV29-1 combines with J gene TRBJ2-1, with D maybe TRBD2 (5 bases). V was trimmed by 5 bases and J by 7 bases, leaving 15 bases between them. The CDR3 has 13 amino acids. CDR1 and CDR2 (germline): SQVTM, ANQGSEA. The DNA of the CDR3 is TGCAGCGTTCAGCGGCCAGCTGGAAATGAGCAGTTCTTC. Encoded protein: CSVQRPAGNEQFF.

The chain carries TRBV24-1 and TRBJ2-1; D is unclear. V was trimmed by 4 bases and J by 5 bases, leaving 11 bases between them. CDR3 size: 14 residues. Germline values: CDR1 KGHDR, CDR2 SFDVKD. CDR3 DNA: TGTGCCACCAGTGACCCCCGACCACACAATGAGCAGTTCTTC. It is translated as CATSDPRPHNEQFF.

This clonotype appeared a single time. V and J are TRBV18 and TRBJ1-2; 8 bases are a match to TRBD1. Germline lookup yields CDR1 KGHSH and CDR2 LQKENI. J was trimmed by 7 bases and V by 8 bases; bases with no gene match: 6. This CDR3 has 12 amino acids. The chain's CDR3 is CASLRTGSGYTF. CDR3 in DNA: TGTGCCAGCCTACGGACAGGGAGTGGCTACACCTTC.

This chain uses TRBV5-6 with TRBJ2-4; perhaps D is TRBD1 or TRBD2 (5 bases each). This CDR3 comprises 17 residues. Germline V gives CDR1 SGHDT, CDR2 YYEEEE. The ends were cut back, 2 bases at V and 0 bases at J, with 15 bases in the middle. Written as DNA, the CDR3 is TGTGCCAGCAGCTTTGCAGGGACGAAAGGAGCCAAAAACATTCAGTACTTC. Translation: CASSFAGTKGAKNIQYF.

The chain has TRBV4-1 and TRBJ2-3, with 7 positions matching TRBD2. This CDR3 is built from 18 residues. CDR1 and CDR2 (germline): MGHRA, YSYEKL. Trimming removed 3 bases from V and 5 bases from J; junction bases left unmatched: 17. In DNA form, the CDR3 reads TGCGCCAGCAGCCACCACCCAGCTAGCGGACCGGGGGAAGATACGCAGTATTTT. Residues: CASSHHPASGPGEDTQYF.

The chain couples TRBV6-6 to TRBJ2-3, with TRBD2 identical over 11 bases. Germline V gene data show CDR1 as MNHNY and CDR2 as SVGAGI (reference sequence). The CDR3 runs 17 residues. The J segment lost 0 bases and the V segment lost 6 bases, leaving 8 bases of the junction unmatched. As DNA, the CDR3 is TGTGCCAGCAGAGATTCTAGCGGGGGGATTAGCACAGATACGCAGTATTTT. This encodes CASRDSSGGISTDTQYF.

The CDR3, as DNA: TGCGCCAGCAGCCAAAATGTTCGGACTAGCGGGATCTACGAGCAGTACTTC. Its protein is CASSQNVRTSGIYEQYF. This chain uses TRBV4-1 with TRBJ2-7; TRBD2 matches 12 bases. Unmatched junction bases numbered 8, after V lost 2 bases and J lost 3 bases. CDR1 is MGHRA and CDR2 is YSYEKL in the germline V gene. The CDR3 totals 17 residues.

The chain employs TRBV29-1 and TRBJ2-6; D possibly corresponds to TRBD1 (5 bases). V was pared by 6 bases and J by 4 bases, with 13 bases between. Germline V gene lookup returns CDR1 SQVTM and CDR2 ANQGSEA. The CDR3 consists of 14 residues. The CDR3 protein is CSVLQVSGANVLTF. Written as DNA, the CDR3 is TGCAGCGTCCTACAGGTCTCAGGGGCCAACGTCCTGACTTTC.

The chain recombines TRBV4-2 with TRBJ2-7; 8 bases line up with TRBD2. The J segment lost 2 bases and the V segment lost 0 bases, leaving 3 bases of the junction unmatched. The CDR3 is made up of 15 amino acids. Germline values: CDR1 LGHNA, CDR2 YNFKEQ. CDR3 bases: TGTGCCAGCAGCCAAGACAGCGGGGGAACCTACGAGCAGTACTTC. This codes for CASSQDSGGTYEQYF.

This clonotype was counted only a few times. The chain employs TRBV27 and TRBJ2-7; 7 bases align to TRBD1. Germline V gene sequence: CDR1 MNHEY, CDR2 SMNVEV (reference sequence). Unmatched junction bases numbered 8, after V lost 3 bases and J lost 0 bases. This CDR3 comprises 16 residues. DNA for the CDR3: TGTGCCAGCAGTTTCTTGGGACAGAGTTTCTCCTACGAGCAGTACTTC. This encodes CASSFLGQSFSYEQYF.

Only one count was recorded for this clonotype. This rearrangement joins TRBV27 to TRBJ2-7; the D gene is possibly TRBD1 (5 bases). V shed 8 bases and J shed 3 bases, with 17 bases lying between them. This CDR3 contains 14 residues. Germline values: CDR1 MNHEY, CDR2 SMNVEV (reference sequence). CDR3 residues: CASHRLGPNYEQYF. CDR3 bases: TGTGCCAGCCACCGACTGGGGCCCAACTACGAGCAGTACTTC.

The chain carries TRBV12-3 or TRBV12-4 and TRBJ1-2; 9 nucleotides line up with TRBD1. The length of the CDR3 is 11 residues. J was trimmed by 14 bases and V by 5 bases; bases with no gene match: 6. The CDR3 DNA reads TGTGCCAGCAGTAGAGGGACAGGGCAAACCTTC. Protein: CASSRGTGQTF.

The chain has TRBV7-9 and TRBJ2-2; D gene uncertain. Per the germline V gene, CDR1 is SEHNR and CDR2 is FQNEAQ (reference sequence). V lost 6 bases and J 0 bases, leaving 8 bases between the germline ends. CDR3 length: 14 amino acids. The CDR3 here is CASRSGTNTGELFF. The DNA of the CDR3 is TGTGCCAGCAGATCAGGAACGAACACCGGGGAGCTGTTTTTT.

This clonotype came up a few times. The rearrangement links TRBV5-1 to TRBJ2-1; D is possibly TRBD1 or TRBD2 (5 bases each). The CDR3 is 16 residues long. In germline, CDR1 is SGHRS, CDR2 YFSETQ. V was trimmed by 5 bases and J by 5 bases, leaving 20 bases between them. The CDR3 DNA follows: TGCGCCAGCAGGCCGGGGACGGCGAAGGGAAACAATGAGCAGTTCTTC. Amino acid sequence: CASRPGTAKGNNEQFF.

The chain has TRBV5-1 and TRBJ1-1; a weak D match, TRBD1 (5 bases). Germline lookup yields CDR1 SGHRS and CDR2 YFSETQ. CDR3 length equals 13 residues. With 0 bases removed from V and 9 bases from J, the gap between germline ends came to 12 bases. The CDR3 here is CASSLAAGTKAFF. The CDR3 DNA follows: TGCGCCAGCAGCTTGGCTGCAGGGACCAAAGCTTTCTTT.

CDR3 residues: CASTYNHWTSLQETQYF. The CDR3 coding sequence is TGTGCCAGCACCTATAACCATTGGACAAGCCTACAAGAGACCCAGTACTTC. V usage is TRBV6-5 and J usage is TRBJ2-5; D perhaps matches TRBD1 (5 bases). This CDR3 has 17 residues. The germline CDR1 and CDR2 sequences are MNHEY and SVGAGI. Trimming cost V 7 bases and J 2 bases, with 23 bases left between them.

This clonotype was counted many times. This chain connects TRBV7-9 to TRBJ2-1; 8 bases line up with TRBD1. CDR1 and CDR2 from the germline V gene are SEHNR and FQNEAQ (reference sequence). Germline trimming cut 3 bases from V and 5 bases from J; bases unmatched to any gene: 12. The CDR3 loop spans 17 amino acids. The DNA for the CDR3 is TGTGCCAGCAGCTTTGGGGGGCTTGGACAGGGAAACAATGAGCAGTTCTTC. Translating it yields CASSFGGLGQGNNEQFF.

The chain is built from TRBV7-2 and TRBJ1-5; D is ambiguous. The CDR3 has 13 amino acids. Germline loops: CDR1 SGHTA, CDR2 FQGNSA. Trimming pared 5 bases from V and 3 bases from J, leaving 8 bases between. The CDR3 is CASSLRDNQPQHF. As DNA, the CDR3 is TGTGCCAGCAGCCTCCGGGACAATCAGCCCCAGCATTTT.

This clonotype has just a few counts. The chain employs TRBV12-3 or TRBV12-4 and TRBJ2-2; no clear D gene. This CDR3 has 16 amino acids. The ends were cut back, 7 bases at V and 5 bases at J, with 20 bases in the middle. The CDR3 nucleotides read TGTGCCAGCACCCTCGTAGGCTTCGAAAGAACCGGGGAGCTGTTTTTT. Translated: CASTLVGFERTGELFF.